These 14 T cell receptor beta chains came from one sample sequenced in a study of radiotherapy plus CTLA-4 blockade in lung cancer. Repertoires were generated with immunoSEQ multiplex PCR, while TCRdb's copy carries only in-frame clones and drops some. The sample carries roughly 110,000 clones, around 84% recorded once. The sample was peripheral blood, taken from a patient treated with radiotherapy plus ipilimumab. The origin of the receptors is a human donor with non-small cell lung cancer that progressed on radiotherapy plus ipilimumab. Some clones in this sample may be carry-over from other donors' samples.

This chain joins TRBV6-1 and TRBJ1-5; D unresolved. V gave up 6 bases and J gave up 5 bases, with 14 bases separating them. This CDR3 region has 14 residues. In germline, CDR1 is MNHNS, CDR2 SASEGT. The CDR3 nucleotides are TGTGCCAGCAGCTTGGCTTCAAGGCATCAGCCCCAGCATTTT. Protein sequence: CASSLASRHQPQHF.

The V and J genes are TRBV28 and TRBJ1-2; the D is unclear. Deletions cut 5 bases from V and 0 bases from J, with 16 bases between. From germline, CDR1 is MDHEN and CDR2 SYDVKM. The CDR3 has 16 residues. The CDR3 nucleotides read TGTGCCAGCAGTCTCCTCCGGGAGGGATCTAACTATGGCTACACCTTC. This sequence encodes CASSLLREGSNYGYTF.

This chain uses TRBV4-1 with TRBJ2-1; 10 bases fit TRBD2. Germline V gene sequence: CDR1 MGHRA, CDR2 YSYEKL. V lost 6 bases and J lost 0; bases outside the gene matches: 11. The CDR3 is 18 residues long. CDR3 protein: CASRPSGGDKSSYNEQFF. The CDR3 DNA follows: TGCGCCAGCAGGCCGAGCGGGGGGGATAAGAGCTCCTACAATGAGCAGTTCTTC.

The chain links TRBV28 to TRBJ1-2; 7 bases align to TRBD1. The CDR3 spans 17 residues. Per the germline V gene, CDR1 is MDHEN and CDR2 is SYDVKM. J was trimmed by 8 bases and V by 6 bases; bases with no gene match: 21. The CDR3 sequence: CASRGNSGGASREGYTF. The CDR3 DNA is TGTGCCAGCAGGGGGAACTCAGGGGGGGCCTCCCGAGAAGGCTACACCTTC.

V and J are TRBV5-6 and TRBJ1-2; no reliable D call. Germline CDR1 is SGHDT and CDR2 is YYEEEE. V was pared by 0 bases and J by 8 bases, with 8 bases between. This CDR3 has 12 amino acids. The CDR3, as DNA: TGTGCCAGCAGCTTGGAGGGTTCGGGCTACACCTTC. Its protein product is CASSLEGSGYTF. Variable domain in full (rest from reference TRBV5-6 and TRBJ1-2): DAGVTQSPTHLIKTRGQQVTLRCSPKSGHDTVSWYQQALGQGPQFIFQYYEEEERQRGNFPDRFSGHQFPNYSSELNVNALLLGDSALYLCASSLEGSGYTFGSGTRLTVV.

The chain uses TRBV18 and TRBJ2-5; 10 bases line up with TRBD2. CDR3 length equals 15 residues. Germline V gives CDR1 KGHSH, CDR2 LQKENI. Germline trimming cut 2 bases from V and 5 bases from J; bases unmatched to any gene: 5. The CDR3 is CASSPKLAGMETQYF. The CDR3, as DNA: TGTGCCAGCTCACCAAAACTAGCGGGGATGGAGACCCAGTACTTC.

This chain links TRBV4-2 with TRBJ1-1; D not certain. Trimming took off 6 bases at V and 5 bases at J, with 13 bases between the two ends. The length of the CDR3 is 13 residues. Looked up from germline, CDR1 is LGHNA and CDR2 is YNFKEQ. CDR3 loop: CASSLVGQTEAFF. CDR3 coding DNA: TGTGCCAGCAGTTTAGTGGGCCAGACTGAAGCTTTCTTT.

The chain joins TRBV4-2 to TRBJ1-4; D may be TRBD1 (5 bases). The CDR3 has 15 amino acids. V was pared by 0 bases and J by 8 bases, with 13 bases between. Per germline, CDR1 LGHNA and CDR2 YNFKEQ. Here the CDR3 reads CASSQDGGIGEKLFF. The CDR3 DNA reads TGTGCCAGCAGCCAAGATGGGGGGATTGGGGAAAAACTGTTTTTT.

V is TRBV7-3 and J is TRBJ2-3; D gene unclear. The CDR3 consists of 14 residues. Trimming stripped 5 bases from V and 5 bases from J, with 14 bases between. Germline CDR1 SGHTA, CDR2 FQGTGA. The CDR3 bases are TGTGCCAGCAGCACCGTGGATGCGCAAGATACGCAGTATTTT. Amino acid sequence: CASSTVDAQDTQYF.

This clone was observed a few times. The J gene is TRBJ1-6, the V gene TRBV7-8; 9 bases map to TRBD1. The CDR3 is 14 residues long. J gave up 7 bases and V 8 bases, and 6 bases lay outside the gene matches. CDR1 and CDR2 from the germline V gene are SGHVS and FQNEAQ. The CDR3 loop is CASGQGIGNSPLHF. For the CDR3, the DNA is TGTGCCAGCGGACAGGGGATAGGGAATTCACCCCTCCACTTT.

J is TRBJ1-2 and V is TRBV2; a weak D match, TRBD1 (5 bases). V was clipped by 2 bases and J by 4 bases, with 14 bases between them. Germline V gene sequence: CDR1 SNHLY, CDR2 FYNNEI. The CDR3 runs 15 residues. CDR3 bases: TGTGCCAGCAGTGAAAGACGGGGCGCAGGCTATGGCTACACCTTC. The encoded protein is CASSERRGAGYGYTF.

This clone was seen more than once but under ten times. J is TRBJ1-1 and V is TRBV19; TRBD1 is a possible D gene (5 bases). Looked up from germline, CDR1 is LNHDA and CDR2 is SQIVND (reference sequence). V lost 1 base and J lost 10, with 25 bases in between. The CDR3 runs 17 residues. The CDR3 region is CASSIAMLRDPMNGAFF. The CDR3, as DNA: TGTGCCAGTAGTATAGCAATGCTCAGGGATCCTATGAATGGAGCTTTCTTT.

This clone was seen only a few times. Other DNA sequences within the sample encode an identical CDR3. V gene TRBV5-1 combines with J gene TRBJ2-5, with D tentatively TRBD1 (5 bases). The CDR3 has 13 amino acids. The V gene's germline CDR1 is SGHRS and CDR2 YFSETQ. V lost 0 bases to trimming and J lost 2 bases, with 5 bases between them. The CDR3 nucleotides read TGCGCCAGCAGCTTGGGACAGCAAGAGACCCAGTACTTC. Its protein is CASSLGQQETQYF.

This clone was picked up a small number of times. This sequence joins TRBV5-1 and TRBJ1-1, with no clear D. CDR1 and CDR2 from the germline V gene are SGHRS and YFSETQ. The CDR3 length is 15 residues. Trimming took 0 bases from V and 2 from J, leaving 11 bases between them. CDR3 region: CASSLVFGLNTEAFF. CDR3 coding DNA: TGCGCCAGCAGCTTGGTTTTTGGGCTAAACACTGAAGCTTTCTTT.